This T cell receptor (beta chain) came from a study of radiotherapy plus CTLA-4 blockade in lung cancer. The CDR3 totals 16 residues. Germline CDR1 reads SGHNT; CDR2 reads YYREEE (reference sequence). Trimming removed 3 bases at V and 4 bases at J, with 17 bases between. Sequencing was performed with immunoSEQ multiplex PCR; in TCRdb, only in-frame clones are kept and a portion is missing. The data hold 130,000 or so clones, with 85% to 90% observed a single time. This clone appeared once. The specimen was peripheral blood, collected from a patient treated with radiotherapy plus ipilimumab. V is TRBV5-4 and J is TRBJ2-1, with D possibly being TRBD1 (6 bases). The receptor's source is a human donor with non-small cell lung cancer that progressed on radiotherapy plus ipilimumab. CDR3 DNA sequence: TGTGCCAGCAGCTCAAATACAGGGATATCTTACAATGAGCAGTTCTTC. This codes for CASSSNTGISYNEQFF.